This T cell receptor beta chain originates from a study of tumor and adjacent non-tumor tissue in lung cancer. Turning to the study itself: Histology: about a dozen adenocarcinoma, a couple of squamous cell carcinoma, 1 small cell lung cancer. Study findings and constraints: In normal lung, the top 100 clones were significantly more dominant than in tumor. Tumor tissue had significantly higher TCR diversity than normal lung.

Germline values: CDR1 MNHNS, CDR2 SASEGT. Termini included, the CDR3 measures 15 amino acids. This clonotype was seen just once. Its antigen is not known. The CDR3 ends on some other residue instead of the conserved phenylalanine or tryptophan, so this is likely a read error. The DNA is left out, because the CDR3 cannot be placed on it with certainty; the CDR3 is given as TCRdb lists it. This sample's RNA came from whole unsorted tissue. Between August and November 2014, newly diagnosed, chemotherapy-naive lung cancer patients underwent thoracic surgery in China. Three rounds of nested PCR, following a modified ARM-PCR protocol, produced the TCRbeta library. TCRdb passed the multiplex PCR reads through MiXCR, listing each CDR3 protein once. The table lists over 130,000 distinct CDR3 sequences, approximately 70% of them singletons, with about 20% in the top ten.

This TCR was recovered from a man aged 55-75 years with small cell lung cancer. What was sequenced was lung tumor tissue. This chain links TRBV6-1 with TRBJ2-3; TRBD1, as called in the table, went unchecked against the DNA. The CDR3 loop reads CASSSPGLATDTQYL.